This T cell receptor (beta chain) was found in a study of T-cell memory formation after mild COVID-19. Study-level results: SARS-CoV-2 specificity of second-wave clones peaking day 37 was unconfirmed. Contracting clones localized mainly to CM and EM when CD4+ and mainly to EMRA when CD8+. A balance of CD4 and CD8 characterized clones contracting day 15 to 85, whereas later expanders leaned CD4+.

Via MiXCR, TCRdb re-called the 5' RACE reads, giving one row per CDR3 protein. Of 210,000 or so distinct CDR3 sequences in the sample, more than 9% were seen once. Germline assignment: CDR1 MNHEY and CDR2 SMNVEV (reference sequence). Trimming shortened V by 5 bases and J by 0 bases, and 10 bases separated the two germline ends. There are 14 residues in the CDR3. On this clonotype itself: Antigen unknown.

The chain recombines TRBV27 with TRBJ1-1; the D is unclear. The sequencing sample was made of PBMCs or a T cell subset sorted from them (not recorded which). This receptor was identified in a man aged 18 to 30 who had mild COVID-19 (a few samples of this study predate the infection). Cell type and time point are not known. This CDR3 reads CASSNLWMNTEAFF. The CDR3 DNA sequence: TGTGCCAGCAGTAATCTGTGGATGAACACTGAAGCTTTCTTT.